The clone carrying this T cell receptor beta chain appeared a few times. Antigen unknown. CDR1 and CDR2 from the germline V gene are SGHAT and FQNNGV. Trimming at V came to 1 base and at J to 7 bases, leaving 8 bases not matched to a gene. The CDR3 spans 16 residues. Sorting that relied on CD45RO/CCR7/CD25/CD127/CD95/CD27 yielded CD4+ naive, central memory, regulatory and stem cell-like memory cells. Isolated RNA was reverse transcribed in full, so expressed TCRB transcripts were sequenced. Sequencing used immunoSEQ multiplex PCR; TCRdb keeps in-frame clones, though not all of them. The data contain under 350,000 clones, roughly an eighth of them singletons. The sample is drawn from a study of beta chain features in type 1 diabetes. Overall study findings and caveats: Across all four CD4+ subsets, people with type 1 diabetes showed modestly shorter TCRB CDR3s. High-TCR-expressing cells could be over-represented by cDNA sequencing. Shorter templates might be favored by PCR, and equally so in patients and in controls.

The clonotype comes from a man aged 25-40 years with type 1 diabetes. The sequenced sample consisted of naive CD4+ T cells from blood. This sequence joins TRBV11-2 and TRBJ2-4; 9 bases are shared with TRBD1. The CDR3 spells CASSLVGTGSRNIQYF. The CDR3 nucleotides read TGTGCCAGCAGCTTAGTTGGGACAGGGTCTCGGAACATTCAGTACTTC.